This record looks at one T cell receptor beta chain sequence and its context. Its antigen remains unidentified. Profiled with immunoSEQ multiplex PCR; TCRdb holds only in-frame clones, not every one. The sample records about 25,000 clones, roughly nine tenths being singletons. This entry comes from a study of T cells in localized non-small cell lung cancer. Study-level findings and limits: Highest T cell clonality was seen in uninvolved adjacent lung, surpassing that measured in tumor.

Germline V gene sequence: CDR1 SGHTA, CDR2 FQGNSA. The CDR3 is 14 residues long. V lost 8 bases and J lost 7, with 18 bases in between. The sequence was obtained from a man between 40 and 70 years old with stage III squamous cell lung carcinoma. The sequences come from peripheral blood, collected before any cancer treatment. J is TRBJ2-1 and V is TRBV7-2; D might be TRBD2 (6 bases). Here the CDR3 reads CASVGGVGGNEQFF. The CDR3 region has the DNA TGTGCCAGCGTCGGCGGCGTAGGAGGGAATGAGCAGTTCTTC.